This entry is about one T cell receptor (beta chain). This clone has just one count. The antigen it binds to is not known. Per-base qualities were not stored, and no clone one base away is much larger. The immunoSEQ Assay, a bias-controlled multiplex PCR, was used to amplify TCRbeta CDR3 regions from genomic DNA. Turning to the authors' computational methods: Nucleated cell counts per sample were estimated from amplification of reference gene primers within the assay. Sequence reads were collapsed and filtered to measure the absolute abundance of every unique TCRbeta CDR3 rearrangement. Productive Simpson clonality was computed per sample as the square root of Simpson's diversity index over productive rearrangements. TCRdb retrieved this table from immuneACCESS and kept in-frame rearrangements only. Not all clones are present; in checked studies, unresolved V genes account for under half, and no reason is known for the remainder. That table furnishes V, J and clone size, whereas the DNA furnished D and trimming. This sample is represented by some 220,000 clones; approximately 80% of them were singletons. The ten largest clones take up about 13% of the sample.

The collaborating institutions used their own protocols to collect whole blood in K2EDTA tubes. For TCRbeta analysis, collaborator samples were shipped as frozen whole blood, as isolated PBMCs, or as DNA extracted from either sample type. The CDR1 and CDR2 encoded by the germline V gene are MNHEY and SVGAGI. Reading from cysteine to phenylalanine, the CDR3 counts 16 amino acids. The DNA shown is the 48-base CDR3, in frame from base 1. The V end loses 2 bases and the J end loses 4 bases, and a stretch of 18 bases separates them. The sample belongs to a study of blood T cell repertoires in COVID-19 (dated by TCRdb to the early 2020s). Study-wide context: The collaborator samples originated in the United States, Italy and Spain and spanned the acute and convalescent phases of COVID-19. Deeply sampled blood TCRbeta repertoires from subjects exposed to, actively infected with, or recovered from COVID-19 were included in the dataset. The repertoires were released in a freely available public database meant as a resource for research on the immune response to SARS-CoV-2. Nearly every sample came with metadata listing a de-identified subject ID, COVID-19 status, age in years and sex. Samples were obtained from the ongoing ImmuneRACE study (first 160 participants) and from over 1,000 subjects provided by 6 global collaborators. Where HLA class I and class II types were available, the types were taken from metadata supplied by the sample provider, not from assay-based typing. The material from the prospective study consisted of cDNA or gDNA derived from T cells, B-cell-depleted T cells, or PBMCs.

The research as a whole found: How much clinical and demographic metadata was included differed by source and by participant, and the metadata was provided uncurated.

The receptor's source is a human donor in a cohort sampled during active COVID-19. Recombination connected TRBV6-5 to TRBJ2-7, with TRBD1 perhaps the D gene, on 6 matching bases. The sequencing input was peripheral blood. The sequence in DNA is TGTGCCAGCAGTTACAAGGCAACAGGGTCCGGATACGAGCAGTACTTC. This sequence encodes CASSYKATGSGYEQYF.